A single sample gave rise to the 25 T cell receptor beta chains below, sequenced in a study of radiotherapy plus CTLA-4 blockade in lung cancer (dated by TCRdb to between 2017 and 2018). Preparation of the library involved the immunoSEQ multiplex PCR assay. TCRdb provides this immuneACCESS table in a form limited to in-frame rearrangements. Some clones are lacking; in checked studies, under half of them reflect an unresolved V gene, and why the rest are absent is not known. The sample table shows tens of thousands of clones, and about four fifths are seen once. In total, the top ten clones hold approximately 4.8% of the sample. Sequenced here: peripheral blood, sampled from a patient treated with radiotherapy plus ipilimumab. The receptors were gathered from a human donor with non-small cell lung cancer whose response to radiotherapy plus ipilimumab could not be evaluated.

This clone has just a few counts. The CDR3 sequence is CASSLRFPGLAGGPDEQFF. CDR3 bases: TGCGCCAGCAGCCTACGCTTCCCGGGACTAGCGGGAGGGCCGGATGAGCAGTTCTTC. V usage is TRBV4-3 and J usage is TRBJ2-1; TRBD2 matches at 16 bases. The CDR3 contains 19 residues. Per the germline V gene, CDR1 is LGHNA and CDR2 is YSLEER. J lost 8 bases, V lost 4 bases, and 14 bases had no gene match.

The genes are TRBV7-8 and TRBJ1-5; TRBD1 agrees at 8 bases. The CDR3 is 15 amino acids. Germline loops: CDR1 SGHVS, CDR2 FQNEAQ. The V and J ends lost 2 bases and 6 bases, in that order; junction bases with no gene match: 6. This chain's CDR3 is CASSLRAGGFQPQHF. The CDR3 DNA is TGTGCCAGCAGCTTAAGGGCAGGGGGCTTTCAGCCCCAGCATTTT.

J is TRBJ2-1 and V is TRBV5-1; 11 bases are shared with TRBD2. There are 12 residues in the CDR3. Trimming cost V 6 bases and J 11 bases; bases outside gene matches: 4. Germline CDR1 is SGHRS and CDR2 is YFSETQ. The CDR3 loop is CASNPSGRKQFF. The CDR3 DNA sequence: TGCGCCAGCAACCCTAGCGGGAGGAAGCAGTTCTTC.

The chain uses TRBV28 and TRBJ1-5; 8 positions match TRBD1. CDR1 and CDR2 (germline): MDHEN, SYDVKM. The CDR3 runs to 14 residues. J was trimmed by 6 bases and V by 7 bases; bases with no gene match: 8. CDR3 sequence (DNA): TGTGCCAGCACCTATCAGGGGGCAGGTCAGCCCCAGCATTTT. Its translation is CASTYQGAGQPQHF.

The gene calls are TRBV5-1 and TRBJ2-5; a possible D gene is TRBD1 (6 bases). There are 15 residues in the CDR3. Germline lookup yields CDR1 SGHRS and CDR2 YFSETQ. V dropped 0 bases and J dropped 5 bases, with 14 bases sitting between them. In DNA form, the CDR3 reads TGCGCCAGCAGCTTGGTAGGGGGTAGCAGGGAGACCCAGTACTTC. This sequence encodes CASSLVGGSRETQYF.

DNA for the CDR3: TGTGCCAGTTGGTCGGACAGGGAAAGAACAGATACGCAGTATTTT. Its protein is CASWSDRERTDTQYF. The V call is TRBV6-6, the J call TRBJ2-3; 8 bases agree with TRBD1. Unmatched junction bases numbered 11, after V lost 9 bases and J lost 3 bases. The V gene's germline CDR1 is MNHNY and CDR2 SVGAGI (reference sequence). This CDR3 is 15 amino acids long.

J is TRBJ1-5 and V is TRBV19, with 7 bases matching TRBD1. CDR1 is LNHDA, CDR2 SQIVND, per germline (reference sequence). The V gene end was trimmed by 3 bases and the J gene end by 6 bases; junction bases not matched to a gene: 8. This CDR3 contains 15 residues. The CDR3 DNA is TGTGCCAGTAGTATTGTCGCGGCAGGGGGTCAGCCCCAGCATTTT. It translates to CASSIVAAGGQPQHF.

This clone was detected only a few times. The V gene is TRBV28, the J gene TRBJ1-2; D is perhaps TRBD1 (6 bases). The length of the CDR3 is 14 residues. CDR1 is MDHEN, CDR2 SYDVKM, per germline. The ends were cut back, 5 bases at V and 2 bases at J, with 12 bases in the middle. CDR3 nucleotides: TGTGCCAGCAGTCCCAAAACAGGGAACTATGGCTACACCTTC. Translated, it gives CASSPKTGNYGYTF.

The rearrangement uses TRBV11-2 and TRBJ2-7; D is uncertain. Trimming left V 0 bases short and J 0 bases short, with 12 bases between. Germline lookup yields CDR1 SGHAT and CDR2 FQNNGV. The CDR3 consists of 16 residues. The CDR3: CASSLDRVGGSYEQYF. The CDR3 nucleotides read TGTGCCAGCAGCTTAGATCGGGTCGGTGGCTCCTACGAGCAGTACTTC.

CDR3 sequence reads: CASTRSPGTSGNLGADTQYF. CDR3 coding DNA: TGTGCCAGCACAAGGTCGCCCGGGACTAGCGGGAATTTAGGTGCAGATACGCAGTATTTT. This sequence joins TRBV13 and TRBJ2-3; TRBD2 matches 13 bases. The V gene end was trimmed by 7 bases and the J gene end by 4 bases; junction bases not matched to a gene: 20. Germline CDR1 is PRHDT and CDR2 is FYEKMQ (reference sequence). There are 20 residues in the CDR3.

The chain combines TRBV28 with TRBJ1-2; 7 bases are shared with TRBD1. This CDR3 region has 17 residues. The V segment lost 5 bases and the J segment 0 bases; nucleotides outside the gene matches: 12. Germline CDR1 and CDR2: MDHEN and SYDVKM. The DNA for the CDR3 is TGTGCCAGCAGTCAGACACTAGGGACAGATTCTAACTATGGCTACACCTTC. Its translation: CASSQTLGTDSNYGYTF.

The V and J genes are TRBV19 and TRBJ1-1; D is unclear. Trimming removed 3 bases at V and 3 bases at J, with 29 bases between. Germline loops: CDR1 LNHDA, CDR2 SQIVND (reference sequence). This CDR3 region has 20 residues. CDR3 nucleotide sequence: TGTGCCAGTAGTATTGGCATCAATACCGCCGGTATAGGGAGGCACACTGAAGCTTTCTTT. Its translation is CASSIGINTAGIGRHTEAFF.

The table lists this clone with a few counts. The chain carries TRBV18 and TRBJ2-7; 7 positions agree with TRBD2. CDR1 and CDR2 (germline): KGHSH, LQKENI. Losses at the gene ends were 4 bases for V and 5 bases for J; bases not matched to a gene: 8. CDR3 length: 14 residues. The CDR3 spells CASSLSREVDEQYF. Here the CDR3 DNA reads TGTGCCAGCTCACTCTCTCGGGAGGTAGACGAGCAGTACTTC.

J is TRBJ2-5 and V is TRBV7-2; 9 bases fit TRBD1. V shed 6 bases and J 1 base; nucleotides not matched to a gene: 3. The CDR3 is made up of 14 amino acids. The germline CDR1 and CDR2 sequences are SGHTA and FQGNSA. CDR3 sequence reads: CASRRGQGQETQYF. The CDR3 nucleotides read TGTGCCAGCAGACGGGGACAGGGCCAAGAGACCCAGTACTTC.

This chain uses TRBV5-1 with TRBJ1-4, with 12 bases that match TRBD1. Germline trimming cut 1 base from V and 8 bases from J; bases unmatched to any gene: 3. This CDR3 has 15 residues. Germline CDR1 SGHRS, CDR2 YFSETQ. CDR3 protein: CASSLTGTGGEKLFF. CDR3 bases: TGCGCCAGCAGCTTGACCGGGACAGGGGGCGAAAAACTGTTTTTT.

The chain has TRBV18 and TRBJ2-2; D is ambiguous. V was shortened by 5 bases and J by 0 bases, with 10 bases between the two germline ends. The CDR3 has 15 amino acids. Germline V CDR1 and CDR2: KGHSH, LQKENI. The CDR3 sequence is CASSSTPTNTGELFF. For the CDR3, the DNA is TGTGCCAGCTCATCGACACCGACGAACACCGGGGAGCTGTTTTTT.

This clone showed up just once. The V call is TRBV2, the J call TRBJ1-1, with D hard to call. The CDR3 is 13 residues long. With 7 bases removed from V and 0 bases from J, the gap between germline ends came to 9 bases. Germline V gene sequence: CDR1 SNHLY, CDR2 FYNNEI. CDR3 DNA sequence: TGTGCCAGCAAGCGGGAGATGAACACTGAAGCTTTCTTT. Translating gives CASKREMNTEAFF.

In its sample, this clone was seen a few times. V usage is TRBV7-2 and J usage is TRBJ2-5, with 8 bases aligning to TRBD1. The CDR3 has 17 residues. The V gene end was trimmed by 5 bases and the J gene end by 4 bases; junction bases not matched to a gene: 15. Germline V lookup: CDR1 SGHTA, CDR2 FQGNSA. The CDR3 DNA reads as TGTGCCAGCAGCCCATTCCCGCGGACAGGGAAAGGAGAGACCCAGTACTTC. Protein sequence: CASSPFPRTGKGETQYF.

The chain combines TRBV6-6 with TRBJ1-1; TRBD1 matches 9 bases. There are 11 residues in the CDR3. CDR1 and CDR2 (germline): MNHNY, SVGAGI (reference sequence). V lost 5 bases and J lost 11; bases outside the gene matches: 3. The CDR3 region is CASSQTGGAFF. The CDR3 nucleotides are TGTGCCAGCAGTCAGACAGGGGGGGCTTTCTTT.

The chain employs TRBV7-2 and TRBJ2-2; D is unclear. The V gene's germline CDR1 is SGHTA and CDR2 FQGNSA. The CDR3 runs to 16 residues. V shed 5 bases and J shed 3 bases, with 16 bases lying between them. CDR3 amino acids: CASSDLGGLDTGELFF. DNA of the CDR3: TGTGCCAGCAGCGATCTAGGTGGATTGGACACCGGGGAGCTGTTTTTT.

The chain recombines TRBV27 with TRBJ2-1; TRBD1 aligns across 9 bases. This CDR3 contains 17 residues. V was clipped by 6 bases and J by 2 bases; unmatched bases: 11. The germline V gene encodes CDR1 MNHEY and CDR2 SMNVEV (reference sequence). CDR3 bases: TGTGCCAGCAGACTTAATCCGGGACAGGGAACCTACAATGAGCAGTTCTTC. Translated: CASRLNPGQGTYNEQFF.

V gene TRBV19 combines with J gene TRBJ2-7; 14 positions match TRBD2. Germline assignment: CDR1 LNHDA and CDR2 SQIVND (reference sequence). V was clipped by 4 bases and J by 3 bases; unmatched bases: 20. The CDR3 spans 21 residues. CDR3 DNA sequence: TGTGCCAGTAGTACCAAACGAACGGGACTAGCGGGAGTATCCAGAAGCTACGAGCAGTACTTC. It codes for CASSTKRTGLAGVSRSYEQYF.

The genes are TRBV19 and TRBJ2-1; TRBD2 matches 11 bases. Per germline, CDR1 LNHDA and CDR2 SQIVND (reference sequence). The V gene end was trimmed by 6 bases and the J gene end by 2 bases; junction bases not matched to a gene: 6. The CDR3 loop spans 16 amino acids. CDR3 amino acids: CASRTIAGGAYNEQFF. DNA for the CDR3: TGTGCCAGTAGAACCATAGCGGGAGGGGCCTACAATGAGCAGTTCTTC.

The V and J genes are TRBV10-3 and TRBJ1-4; 10 bases align to TRBD1. The germline gives CDR1 ENHRY, CDR2 SYGVKD. The CDR3 has 15 amino acids. The V gene end was trimmed by 0 bases and the J gene end by 8 bases; junction bases not matched to a gene: 3. The CDR3 reads CAISESRTGGEKLFF. CDR3 DNA: TGTGCCATCAGTGAGTCGAGGACAGGGGGAGAAAAACTGTTTTTT.

The chain carries TRBV5-4 and TRBJ2-7, with 11 bases aligning to TRBD1. CDR3 length: 16 amino acids. Germline CDR1 reads SGHNT; CDR2 reads YYREEE (reference sequence). Germline trimming cut 0 bases from V and 8 bases from J; bases unmatched to any gene: 10. The CDR3 loop reads CASSLGGTGGGIKQYF. The CDR3 DNA follows: TGTGCCAGCAGCTTGGGTGGGACAGGGGGGGGTATTAAGCAGTACTTC.